These 19 T cell receptor beta chains came from one sample sequenced in a study of response to subunit inactivated influenza vaccine. TCRdb processed the RT-PCR reads anew with MiXCR; each CDR3 protein has one entry. The sample records some 480,000 distinct CDR3 sequences, about 10% being singletons. This material consisted of PBMCs from blood, taken 40 to 50 days after vaccination. These receptors were obtained from a man aged 50-59 years who received an inactivated influenza vaccine.

In its sample, this clonotype was seen a few times. The CDR3 bases are TGTGCCTGGAGTGAGACTCGCGGGACACCCGGAAACACCATATATTTT. Its translation is CAWSETRGTPGNTIYF. The V and J genes are TRBV30 and TRBJ1-3; the D gene is possibly TRBD1 (6 bases). This CDR3 has 16 amino acids. Germline V gives CDR1 GTSNPN, CDR2 SVGIG (reference sequence). V was clipped by 1 base and J by 4 bases, with 17 bases between them.

This clonotype occurred a few times. The V call is TRBV15, the J call TRBJ2-1; tentative D call: TRBD2 (5 bases). V gave up 2 bases and J gave up 0 bases, with 5 bases separating them. In germline, CDR1 is LNHNV, CDR2 YYDKDF (reference sequence). The CDR3 extends over 14 amino acids. DNA of the CDR3: TGTGCCACCAGCAGACGGGACTCCTACAATGAGCAGTTCTTC. Protein: CATSRRDSYNEQFF.

This clonotype was seen more than once but under ten times. This CDR3 reads CASSYSFGQNTEAFF. The CDR3 nucleotides are TGTGCCAGCAGTTACTCGTTTGGACAGAACACTGAAGCTTTCTTT. The chain couples TRBV6-5 to TRBJ1-1, with a tentative D call TRBD1 (5 bases). Trimming cost V 0 bases and J 1 base, with 9 bases left between them. The CDR3 is 15 residues long. Germline V gives CDR1 MNHEY, CDR2 SVGAGI.

This chain joins TRBV6-1 and TRBJ1-5, with unresolved D. The germline V gene has CDR1 MNHNS and CDR2 SASEGT. V lost 6 bases and J 4 bases, leaving 7 bases between the germline ends. The CDR3 contains 12 residues. The CDR3 region has the DNA TGTGCCAGCAGGGAGTCTAATCAGCCCCAGCATTTT. Its translation is CASRESNQPQHF.

The V and J genes are TRBV4-1 and TRBJ2-4, with 7 bases identical to TRBD2. CDR1 is MGHRA, CDR2 YSYEKL, per germline. Losses at the gene ends were 4 bases for V and 2 bases for J; bases not matched to a gene: 8. The CDR3 contains 16 residues. CDR3 DNA: TGCGCCAGCAGCCTGGACCCCGGGGGGTCCAAAAACATTCAGTACTTC. Its protein is CASSLDPGGSKNIQYF.

The V gene is TRBV7-9, the J gene TRBJ2-3; TRBD2 agrees at 7 bases. The V and J ends lost 2 bases and 1 base, in that order; junction bases with no gene match: 3. The CDR3 contains 15 residues. The germline CDR1 and CDR2 sequences are SEHNR and FQNEAQ (reference sequence). CDR3 protein: CASSLTSAGTDTQYF. CDR3 coding DNA: TGTGCCAGCAGCTTAACTAGCGCGGGCACAGATACGCAGTATTTT.

The chain has TRBV5-1 and TRBJ1-2; maybe TRBD1 (5 bases). The CDR3 loop spans 16 amino acids. The germline CDR1 and CDR2 sequences are SGHRS and YFSETQ. V lost 4 bases and J 2 bases, leaving 18 bases between the germline ends. The DNA for the CDR3 is TGCGCCAGCAGCCCAGGGACTACTAGCCTCAACTATGGCTACACCTTC. This translates into CASSPGTTSLNYGYTF.

This chain joins TRBV7-9 and TRBJ2-7; TRBD1 is a possible D gene (5 bases). The CDR3 covers 16 residues. Germline V gives CDR1 SEHNR, CDR2 FQNEAQ (reference sequence). V was trimmed by 0 bases and J by 6 bases, leaving 18 bases between them. The CDR3: CASSLALDNIFIEQYF. The CDR3 DNA follows: TGTGCCAGCAGCTTAGCGCTGGACAATATATTCATCGAGCAGTACTTC.

The sample holds a few counts of this clonotype. The rearrangement uses TRBV20-1 and TRBJ2-5; unclear D gene. CDR3 length: 13 residues. Between the trimmed V and J ends, which lost 2 bases and 1 base, there was a span of 8 bases. Germline V gene lookup returns CDR1 DFQATT and CDR2 SNEGSKA (reference sequence). CDR3 in amino acids: CSARNVPQETQYF. The CDR3 bases are TGCAGTGCTAGAAACGTCCCCCAAGAGACCCAGTACTTC.

V and J are TRBV5-1 and TRBJ2-1; 7 bases line up with TRBD1. The germline gives CDR1 SGHRS, CDR2 YFSETQ. The CDR3 length is 15 residues. Unmatched junction bases numbered 7, after V lost 0 bases and J lost 7 bases. The CDR3 DNA sequence: TGCGCCAGCAGCTTGGAACAGGGGTCTAGGAATGAGCAGTTCTTC. Its translation is CASSLEQGSRNEQFF.

This clonotype was detected only once. V gene TRBV7-9 combines with J gene TRBJ1-3; TRBD1 aligns across 9 bases. From germline, CDR1 is SEHNR and CDR2 FQNEAQ (reference sequence). J lost 2 bases, V lost 4 bases, and 3 bases had no gene match. The CDR3 sequence is 15 residues long. CDR3 sequence reads: CASSSDRGAGNTIYF. The CDR3 DNA is TGTGCCAGCAGCTCGGACAGGGGAGCTGGAAACACCATATATTTT.

The V call is TRBV6-1, the J call TRBJ1-2, with D tentatively TRBD1 (6 bases). The CDR3 covers 12 residues. Germline CDR1 and CDR2: MNHNS and SASEGT. V dropped 7 bases and J dropped 5 bases, with 11 bases sitting between them. CDR3 coding DNA: TGTGCCAGCATGCAGGGGCAGTATGGCTACACCTTC. Protein: CASMQGQYGYTF.

The CDR3 sequence: CSATRGTFTDTQYF. The CDR3, as DNA: TGCAGTGCTACCCGGGGGACCTTCACAGATACGCAGTATTTT. This chain connects TRBV20-1 to TRBJ2-3; maybe TRBD2 (6 bases). Between the trimmed V and J ends, which lost 4 bases and 2 bases, there was a span of 13 bases. The CDR3 consists of 14 residues. Germline CDR1 DFQATT, CDR2 SNEGSKA (reference sequence).

This clonotype occurred many times. V is TRBV5-1 and J is TRBJ2-3, with 12 bases lining up with TRBD2. Germline V lookup: CDR1 SGHRS, CDR2 YFSETQ. With V trimmed by 4 bases and J by 4 bases, 4 bases remained unmatched. The CDR3 has 15 residues. The CDR3 DNA reads as TGCGCCAGCAGCATACTAGCGGGGGGCTCAGATACGCAGTATTTT. This encodes CASSILAGGSDTQYF.

This clonotype was detected ten times or more. CDR3 nucleotide sequence: TGCAGTGTGAGAGAGGTCCGGAACACTGAAGCTTTCTTT. Translating it yields CSVREVRNTEAFF. The rearrangement joins TRBV20-1 to TRBJ1-1; D is uncertain. This CDR3 spans 13 amino acids. V was pared by 7 bases and J by 1 base, with 13 bases between. Per the germline V gene, CDR1 is DFQATT and CDR2 is SNEGSKA (reference sequence).

This chain joins TRBV7-2 and TRBJ1-2; 9 nucleotides match TRBD1. Germline V gene sequence: CDR1 SGHTA, CDR2 FQGNSA. The CDR3 runs to 14 residues. With 5 bases clipped from V and 4 bases from J, the junction kept 5 bases outside the gene matches. CDR3 region: CASSQGTGSYGYTF. CDR3 bases: TGTGCCAGCAGCCAAGGGACAGGGAGCTATGGCTACACCTTC.

V and J are TRBV7-2 and TRBJ1-4; D possibly corresponds to TRBD1 (6 bases). Trimming removed 2 bases at V and 10 bases at J, with 23 bases between. Germline CDR1 is SGHTA and CDR2 is FQGNSA. The length of the CDR3 is 17 residues. The CDR3: CASSLLPRGTGGGKLFF. CDR3 nucleotides: TGTGCCAGCAGCTTACTGCCGAGGGGGACCGGGGGCGGAAAACTGTTTTTT.

This clonotype has at least ten counts. V usage is TRBV12-3 or TRBV12-4 and J usage is TRBJ1-2, with TRBD1 as a possible D gene (5 bases). Trimming shortened V by 7 bases and J by 2 bases, and 14 bases separated the two germline ends. This CDR3 has 14 amino acids. In nucleotides, the CDR3 is TGTGCCAGCACCCTGGGGACGGCGAACTATGGCTACACCTTC. This encodes CASTLGTANYGYTF.

CDR3 nucleotide sequence: TGTGCCAGCAGTGAAGCGCTTATCAAGTTCTCCGGGGCCAACGTCCTGACTTTC. Translated: CASSEALIKFSGANVLTF. The chain couples TRBV2 to TRBJ2-6; the D is unclear. CDR3 length: 18 amino acids. V was trimmed by 0 bases and J by 4 bases, leaving 16 bases between them. Germline V gene sequence: CDR1 SNHLY, CDR2 FYNNEI.